Listed below are T cell receptor beta chains from one sample, sequenced in a study of T cells in Graves' hyperthyroidism and ophthalmopathy. TCRdb processed the multiplex PCR reads anew with MiXCR; each CDR3 protein has one entry. Of about 710,000 distinct CDR3 sequences listed, about a sixth were seen once; the top ten hold under 9.5%. The specimen was blood. These receptors were obtained from a man aged 18-30 years with Graves' hyperthyroidism. Both conserved end residues are trimmed from each CDR3.

cdr3_length v_call cdr3_aa
13 TRBV28 ASRLTSGSSYEQY
11 TRBV7-9 ASGRLSTDTQY
12 TRBV28 ASTVRQVSQPQH
13 TRBV6-1 ASAQPLGSSYEQY
15 TRBV7-3 AGSLTTSGSFSYEQY
12 TRBV6-1 ASSKLAGGREQY
13 TRBV27 ASSHSGGNTGELF
13 TRBV6-1 ASSEVLAINEKLF
13 TRBV7-2 ASSLPTGAPGGYT
11 TRBV7-9 ASSLAGGTASD
12 TRBV7-9 ASSLPSVNTEAF
10 TRBV2 AGSTGYNEQF
22 TRBV29-1 SVEDSSIYLCSVEDRAKSYEQY
12 TRBV28 ASNTGSESTEAF
12 TRBV29-1 SASGLAFAGELF
14 TRBV19 ASSITHGDPSYGYT
13 TRBV12-3/TRBV12-4 ASSLIEGVTGELF
12 TRBV20-1 SARSRTGTQPQH
17 TRBV25-1 ASSDRAGQTSGSYQQQY
12 TRBV20-1 SGLFPSLSDTQY
12 TRBV29-1 SVVEGADSNEQF
11 TRBV20-1 SARGGTYNEQF
13 TRBV2 ASRITGGSNQPQH
12 TRBV7-8 ANSLWTGSYEQY
16 TRBV28 ASSFGTSGRLSTDTQY
13 TRBV11-2 ASSPQALGTHTQY
14 TRBV4-1 ASSQDRRDGYNEQF
11 TRBV27 ASSREFPDTQY
8 TRBV29-1 SGRGAEAF
14 TRBV28 ASSPRGAYPYNEQF
12 TRBV18 ASSPGTARNEQF
14 TRBV7-8 ASSLGGQPTYNEQF
15 TRBV28 ASRQGIGTSASYEQY
11 TRBV3-1 ASSQAVSHEQY
11 TRBV3-1 ASSLRGPEGYT
8 TRBV20-1 SAREDGYT
15 TRBV7-2 ASSLAGGQSGANVLT
12 TRBV18 ASSPPVRGTEAF
11 TRBV12-3/TRBV12-4 ASSPQSRQKLF
13 TRBV19 ASSPLLPVGNEQF
15 TRBV28 ASSLPFTGTNPYEQY
12 TRBV7-8 ASSSGTFADTQY
15 TRBV20-1 SARRPPSGKRAGELF
12 TRBV11-2 ASRIVSGANVLT
15 TRBV7-9 ASSSLHSRGYTDTQY